The entry below describes one T cell receptor beta chain. These data are taken from a study of blood T cell repertoires in COVID-19. Some clones are missing from TCRdb's copy, which holds only in-frame ones; the method was immunoSEQ multiplex PCR. This sample yields 300,000 to 450,000 clones, of which roughly 90% are seen a single time; more than 0.9% belongs to the top ten. The CDR3 is made up of 11 amino acids. The V and J ends lost 3 bases and 9 bases respectively, with 12 bases between them. The V gene's germline CDR1 is DFQATT and CDR2 SNEGSKA (reference sequence). Material for sequencing was PBMCs or T cells enriched from blood (not recorded which). This TCR was recovered from a woman aged 30 to 39 who had recovered from COVID-19. The chain couples TRBV20-1 to TRBJ2-7; D is unclear. In nucleotides, the CDR3 is TGCAGTGCTAGCGATCAGGTTGGGCAGTACTTC. Translating gives CSASDQVGQYF.